Sequencing of this T cell receptor (beta chain) was carried out in a study of Ad26.COV2.S vaccination and SARS-CoV-2 variants. Study outcomes and limitations: Spike-specific responses of CD8+ and CD4+ T cells were reported to display substantial breadth after vaccination. Analyses of TCR breadth and depth may have underestimated total T cell responses.

Treatment noted: some 20 received Ad26.COV2.S at low or high dose, single or two shots; 5 received placebo; per-sample allocation not given. It was on day 63 after the first vaccine or placebo injection that samples were taken. As regards this clone: The antigen is undetermined.

TCRdb's copy holds only in-frame clones and misses some; the assay was immunoSEQ multiplex PCR. The sample consists of hundreds of thousands of clones, around 89% of them appearing once. Germline V gene lookup returns CDR1 GTSNPN and CDR2 SVGIG (reference sequence). This CDR3 is built from 15 residues. V lost 0 bases to trimming and J lost 1 base; unmatched junction nucleotides: 5. This clonotype originated in a person between 18 and 60 years old who received the Ad26.COV2.S COVID-19 vaccine or a placebo. The chain is built from TRBV30 and TRBJ2-5, with TRBD2 matching 7 bases. The material sequenced was peripheral blood, taken in a trial of Ad26.COV2.S vaccine versus placebo. CDR3 region: CAWSVNAGAQETQYF. CDR3 bases: TGTGCCTGGAGTGTTAACGCGGGAGCCCAAGAGACCCAGTACTTC.